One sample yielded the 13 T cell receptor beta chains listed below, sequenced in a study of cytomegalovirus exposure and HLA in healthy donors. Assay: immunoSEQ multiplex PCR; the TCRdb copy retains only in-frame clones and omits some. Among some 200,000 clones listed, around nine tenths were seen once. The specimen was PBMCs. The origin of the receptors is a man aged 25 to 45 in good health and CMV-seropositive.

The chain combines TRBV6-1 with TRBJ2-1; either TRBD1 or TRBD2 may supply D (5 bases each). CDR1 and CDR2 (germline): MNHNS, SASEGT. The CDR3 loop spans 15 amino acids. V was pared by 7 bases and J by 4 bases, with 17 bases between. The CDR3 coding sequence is TGTGCCAGCATGCGGGCCCAGGGACCATACAATGAGCAGTTCTTC. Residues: CASMRAQGPYNEQFF.

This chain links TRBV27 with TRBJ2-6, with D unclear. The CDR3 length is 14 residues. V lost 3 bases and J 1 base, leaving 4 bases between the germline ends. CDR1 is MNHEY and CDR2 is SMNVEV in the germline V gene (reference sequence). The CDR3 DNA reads TGTGCCAGCAGTTTTGGATCTGGGGCCAACGTCCTGACTTTC. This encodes CASSFGSGANVLTF. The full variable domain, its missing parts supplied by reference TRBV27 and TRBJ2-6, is EAQVTQNPRYLITVTGKKLTVTCSQNMNHEYMSWYRQDPGLGLRQIYYSMNVEVTDKGDVPEGYKVSRKEKRNFPLILESPSPNQTSLYFCASSFGSGANVLTFGAGSRLTVL.

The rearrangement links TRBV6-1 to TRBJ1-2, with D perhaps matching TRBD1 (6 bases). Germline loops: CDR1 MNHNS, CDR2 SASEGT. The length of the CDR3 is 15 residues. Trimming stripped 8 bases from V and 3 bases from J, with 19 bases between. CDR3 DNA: TGTGCCAGCCACGGGGGGGCAGGGAGGGACTATGGCTACACCTTC. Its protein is CASHGGAGRDYGYTF.

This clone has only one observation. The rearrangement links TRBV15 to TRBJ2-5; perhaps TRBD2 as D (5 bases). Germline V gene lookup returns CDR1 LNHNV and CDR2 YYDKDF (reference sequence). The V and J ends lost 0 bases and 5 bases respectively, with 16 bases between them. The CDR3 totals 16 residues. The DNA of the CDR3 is TGTGCCACCAGCAGAGATCGCGGCCCTGGCGGGGAGACCCAGTACTTC. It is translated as CATSRDRGPGGETQYF.

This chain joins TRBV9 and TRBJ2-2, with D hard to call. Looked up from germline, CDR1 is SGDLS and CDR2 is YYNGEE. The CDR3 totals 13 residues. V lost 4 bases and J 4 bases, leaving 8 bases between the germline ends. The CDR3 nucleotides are TGTGCCAGCAGCCTTATTCCCACCGGGGAGCTGTTTTTT. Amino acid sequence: CASSLIPTGELFF.

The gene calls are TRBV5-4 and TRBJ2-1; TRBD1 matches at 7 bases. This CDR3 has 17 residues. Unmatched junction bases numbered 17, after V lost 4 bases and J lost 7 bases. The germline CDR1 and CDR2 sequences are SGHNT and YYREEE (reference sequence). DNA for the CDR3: TGTGCCAGCAGCCTAGCTAGGGGGCGCCTACCCTTGAATGAGCAGTTCTTC. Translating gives CASSLARGRLPLNEQFF.

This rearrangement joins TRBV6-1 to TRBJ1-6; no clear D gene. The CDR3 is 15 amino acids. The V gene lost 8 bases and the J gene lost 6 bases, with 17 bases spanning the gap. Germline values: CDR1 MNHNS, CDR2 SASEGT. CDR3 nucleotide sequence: TGTGCCAGCGGGCGGGAGGACCTTATTAATTCACCCCTCCACTTT. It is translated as CASGREDLINSPLHF.

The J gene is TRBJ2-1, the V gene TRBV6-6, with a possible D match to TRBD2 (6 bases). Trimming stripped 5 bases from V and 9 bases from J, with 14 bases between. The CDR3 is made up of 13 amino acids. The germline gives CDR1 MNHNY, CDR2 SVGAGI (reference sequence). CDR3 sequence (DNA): TGTGCCAGCAGTGGCGGGGCAGGTGCTGAGCAGTTCTTC. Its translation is CASSGGAGAEQFF.

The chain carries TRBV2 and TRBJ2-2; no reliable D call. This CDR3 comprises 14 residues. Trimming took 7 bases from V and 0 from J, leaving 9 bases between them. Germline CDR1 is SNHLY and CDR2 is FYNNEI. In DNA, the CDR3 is TGTGCCAGCATAAAGGGCGCGAACACCGGGGAGCTGTTTTTT. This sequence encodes CASIKGANTGELFF. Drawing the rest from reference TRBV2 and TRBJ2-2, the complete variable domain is EPEVTQTPSHQVTQMGQEVILRCVPISNHLYFYWYRQILGQKVEFLVSFYNNEISEKSEIFDDQFSVERPDGSNFTLKIRSTKLEDSAMYFCASIKGANTGELFFGEGSRLTVL.

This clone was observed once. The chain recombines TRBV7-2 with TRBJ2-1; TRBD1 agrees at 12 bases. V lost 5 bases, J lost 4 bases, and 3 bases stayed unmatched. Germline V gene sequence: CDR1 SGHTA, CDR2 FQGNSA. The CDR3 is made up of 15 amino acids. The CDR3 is CASSRDRGRYNEQFF. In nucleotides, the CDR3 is TGTGCCAGCAGCCGGGACAGGGGGCGTTACAATGAGCAGTTCTTC.

The CDR3 region is CAWILGPEAFF. The CDR3 DNA reads TGTGCCTGGATCTTAGGGCCTGAAGCTTTCTTT. The V and J genes are TRBV30 and TRBJ1-1; D is undetermined. Trimming took 4 bases from V and 6 from J, leaving 9 bases between them. This CDR3 is 11 amino acids long. The V gene's germline CDR1 is GTSNPN and CDR2 SVGIG (reference sequence). The full variable domain, its missing parts supplied by reference TRBV30 and TRBJ1-1, is SQTIHQWPATLVQPVGSPLSLECTVEGTSNPNLYWYRQAAGRGLQLLFYSVGIGQISSEVPQNLSASRPQDRQFILSSKKLLLSDSGFYLCAWILGPEAFFGQGTRLTVV.

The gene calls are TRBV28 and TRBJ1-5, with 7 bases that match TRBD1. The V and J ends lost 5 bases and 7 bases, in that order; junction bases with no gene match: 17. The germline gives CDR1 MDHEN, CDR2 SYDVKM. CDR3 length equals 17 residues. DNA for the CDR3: TGTGCCAGCAGTCCCCCTCATGGACAGGTCCCCCGGCAGCCCCAGCATTTT. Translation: CASSPPHGQVPRQPQHF.

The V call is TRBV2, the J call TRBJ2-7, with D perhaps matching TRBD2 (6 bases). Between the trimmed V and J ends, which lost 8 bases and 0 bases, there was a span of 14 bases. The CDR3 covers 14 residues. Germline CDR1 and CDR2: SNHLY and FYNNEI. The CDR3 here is CASEVGGDSYEQYF. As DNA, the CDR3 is TGTGCCAGCGAGGTGGGGGGAGACTCCTACGAGCAGTACTTC. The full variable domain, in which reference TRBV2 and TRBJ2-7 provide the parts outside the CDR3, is EPEVTQTPSHQVTQMGQEVILRCVPISNHLYFYWYRQILGQKVEFLVSFYNNEISEKSEIFDDQFSVERPDGSNFTLKIRSTKLEDSAMYFCASEVGGDSYEQYFGPGTRLTVT.